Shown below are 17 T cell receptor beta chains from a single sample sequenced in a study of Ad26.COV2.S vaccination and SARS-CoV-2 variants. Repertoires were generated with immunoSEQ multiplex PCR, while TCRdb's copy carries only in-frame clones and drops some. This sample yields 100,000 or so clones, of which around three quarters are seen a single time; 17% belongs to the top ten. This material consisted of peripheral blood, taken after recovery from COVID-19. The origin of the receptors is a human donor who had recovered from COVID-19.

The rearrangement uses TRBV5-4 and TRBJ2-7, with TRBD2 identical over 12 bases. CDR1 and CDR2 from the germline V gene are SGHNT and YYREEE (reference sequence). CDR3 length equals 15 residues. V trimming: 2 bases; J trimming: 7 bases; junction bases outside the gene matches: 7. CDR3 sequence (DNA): TGTGCCAGCAGCTTAAGACTAGCGGGGGAGCAGGAGCAGTACTTC. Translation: CASSLRLAGEQEQYF.

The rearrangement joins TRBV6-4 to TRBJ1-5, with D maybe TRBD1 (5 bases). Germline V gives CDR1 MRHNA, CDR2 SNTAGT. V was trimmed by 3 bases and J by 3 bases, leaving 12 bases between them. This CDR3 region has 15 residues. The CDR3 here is CASSEAGLPNQPQHF. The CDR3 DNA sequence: TGTGCCAGCAGTGAAGCGGGACTGCCCAATCAGCCCCAGCATTTT.

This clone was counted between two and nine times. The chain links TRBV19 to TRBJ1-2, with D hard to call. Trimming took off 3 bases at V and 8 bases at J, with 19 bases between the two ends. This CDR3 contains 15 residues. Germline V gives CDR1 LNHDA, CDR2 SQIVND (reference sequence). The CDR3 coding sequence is TGTGCCAGTAGTATGGAGGGAGGACGGGCCGGGGGCTACACCTTC. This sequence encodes CASSMEGGRAGGYTF.

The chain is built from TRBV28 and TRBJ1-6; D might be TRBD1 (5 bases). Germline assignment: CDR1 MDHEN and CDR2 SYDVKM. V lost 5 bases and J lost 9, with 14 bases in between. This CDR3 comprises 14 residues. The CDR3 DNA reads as TGTGCCAGCAGTCCCCAGGGAAAGGGTTCACCCCTCCACTTT. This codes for CASSPQGKGSPLHF.

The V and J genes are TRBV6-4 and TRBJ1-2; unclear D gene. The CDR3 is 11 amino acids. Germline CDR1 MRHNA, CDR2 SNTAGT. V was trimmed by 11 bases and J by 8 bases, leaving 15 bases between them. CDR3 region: CALRGVRGYTF. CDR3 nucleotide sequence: TGTGCCTTACGTGGGGTTCGGGGCTACACCTTC.

This chain's CDR3 is CASSLKRQITEAFF. In DNA form, the CDR3 reads TGTGCCAGCAGTTTAAAACGACAGATCACTGAAGCTTTCTTT. The chain links TRBV27 to TRBJ1-1; tentative D call: TRBD1 (5 bases). CDR1 is MNHEY, CDR2 SMNVEV, per germline (reference sequence). This CDR3 region has 14 residues. V dropped 2 bases and J dropped 4 bases, with 11 bases sitting between them.

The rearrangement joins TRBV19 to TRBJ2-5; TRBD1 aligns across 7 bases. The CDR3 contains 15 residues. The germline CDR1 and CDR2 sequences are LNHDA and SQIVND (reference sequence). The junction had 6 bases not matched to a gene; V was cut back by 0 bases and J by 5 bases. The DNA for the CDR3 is TGTGCCAGTAGTATAGATCACAGGGGCCGGGAGACCCAGTACTTC. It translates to CASSIDHRGRETQYF. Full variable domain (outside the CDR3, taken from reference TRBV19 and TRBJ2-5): DGGITQSPKYLFRKEGQNVTLSCEQNLNHDAMYWYRQDPGQGLRLIYYSQIVNDFQKGDIAEGYSVSREKKESFPLTVTSAQKNPTAFYLCASSIDHRGRETQYFGPGTRLLVL.

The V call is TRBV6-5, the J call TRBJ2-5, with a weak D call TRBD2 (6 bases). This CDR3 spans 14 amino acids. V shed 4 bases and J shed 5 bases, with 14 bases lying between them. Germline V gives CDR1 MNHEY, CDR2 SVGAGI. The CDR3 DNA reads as TGTGCCAGCAGTTTAGGAGGGACTGGGGAGACCCAGTACTTC. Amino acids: CASSLGGTGETQYF.

CDR3 sequence (DNA): TGTGCCAGTAGTATGGTTCGGGGCATTGGAGAAAAACTGTTTTTT. It is translated as CASSMVRGIGEKLFF. V usage is TRBV19 and J usage is TRBJ1-4; D is perhaps TRBD1 (5 bases). Trimming removed 3 bases at V and 8 bases at J, with 16 bases between. This CDR3 spans 15 amino acids. Germline assignment: CDR1 LNHDA and CDR2 SQIVND (reference sequence).

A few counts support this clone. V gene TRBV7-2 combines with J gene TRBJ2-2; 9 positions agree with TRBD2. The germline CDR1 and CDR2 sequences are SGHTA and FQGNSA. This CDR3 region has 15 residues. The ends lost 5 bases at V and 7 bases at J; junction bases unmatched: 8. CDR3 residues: CASSTRLAAGGELFF. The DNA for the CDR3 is TGTGCCAGCAGCACGAGACTAGCGGCCGGCGGGGAGCTGTTTTTT. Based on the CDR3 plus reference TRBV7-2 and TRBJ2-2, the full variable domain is GAGVSQSPSNKVTEKGKDVELRCDPISGHTALYWYRQSLGQGLEFLIYFQGNSAPDKSGLPSDRFSAERTGGSVSTLTIQRTQQEDSAVYLCASSTRLAAGGELFFGEGSRLTVL.

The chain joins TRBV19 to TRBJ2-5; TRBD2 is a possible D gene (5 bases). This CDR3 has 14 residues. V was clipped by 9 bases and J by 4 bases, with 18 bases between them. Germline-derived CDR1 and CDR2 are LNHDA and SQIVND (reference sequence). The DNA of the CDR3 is TGTGCCAGCGCTTTGGGCGGGCAGAGAGAGACCCAGTACTTC. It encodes CASALGGQRETQYF. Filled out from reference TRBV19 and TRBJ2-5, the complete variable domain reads DGGITQSPKYLFRKEGQNVTLSCEQNLNHDAMYWYRQDPGQGLRLIYYSQIVNDFQKGDIAEGYSVSREKKESFPLTVTSAQKNPTAFYLCASALGGQRETQYFGPGTRLLVL.

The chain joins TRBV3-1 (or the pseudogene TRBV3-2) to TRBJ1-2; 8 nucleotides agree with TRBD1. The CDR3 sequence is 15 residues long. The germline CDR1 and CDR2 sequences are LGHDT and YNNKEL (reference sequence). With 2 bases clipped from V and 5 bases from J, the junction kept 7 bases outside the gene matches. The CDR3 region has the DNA TGTGCCAGCAGCCAACAACCGGGACAGGAATATGGCTACACCTTC. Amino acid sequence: CASSQQPGQEYGYTF.

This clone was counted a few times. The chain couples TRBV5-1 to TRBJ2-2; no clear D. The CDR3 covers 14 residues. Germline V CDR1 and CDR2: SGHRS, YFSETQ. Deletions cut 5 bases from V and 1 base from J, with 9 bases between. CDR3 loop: CASRSAGNTGELFF. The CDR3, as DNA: TGCGCCAGCAGGTCGGCAGGGAACACCGGGGAGCTGTTTTTT.

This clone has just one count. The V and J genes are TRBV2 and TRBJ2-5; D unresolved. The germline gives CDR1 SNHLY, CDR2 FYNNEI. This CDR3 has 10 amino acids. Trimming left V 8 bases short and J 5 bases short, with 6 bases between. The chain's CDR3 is CASGLETQYF. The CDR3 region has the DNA TGTGCCAGCGGGTTGGAGACCCAGTACTTC.

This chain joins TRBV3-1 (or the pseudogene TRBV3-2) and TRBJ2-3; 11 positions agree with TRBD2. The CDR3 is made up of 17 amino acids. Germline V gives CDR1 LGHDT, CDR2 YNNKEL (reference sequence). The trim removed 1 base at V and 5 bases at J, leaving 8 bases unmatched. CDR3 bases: TGTGCCAGCAGCCAAGGGATTAGCGGGGGGGGAGGAGATACGCAGTATTTT. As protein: CASSQGISGGGGDTQYF.

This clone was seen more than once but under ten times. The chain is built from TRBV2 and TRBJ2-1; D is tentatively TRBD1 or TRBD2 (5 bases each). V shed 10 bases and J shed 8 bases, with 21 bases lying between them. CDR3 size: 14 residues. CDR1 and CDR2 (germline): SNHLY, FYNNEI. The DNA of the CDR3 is TGTGCCACTCAACGGCGACGGGACGCGGATGAGCAGTTCTTC. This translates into CATQRRRDADEQFF.

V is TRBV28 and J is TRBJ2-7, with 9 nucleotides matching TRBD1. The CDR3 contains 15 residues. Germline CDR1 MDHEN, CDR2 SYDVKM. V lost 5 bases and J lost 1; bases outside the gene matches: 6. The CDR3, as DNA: TGTGCCAGCAGTACCGGGACAGGGAAGTCCTACGAGCAGTACTTC. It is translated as CASSTGTGKSYEQYF.